This T cell receptor beta chain was observed in a study of cytomegalovirus exposure and HLA in healthy donors. About the study: A prior analysis found 95 million to 140 million unique TCR beta sequences from 150 million to 200 million T cells. Study-wide results and limits: Highly shared variants forming one cluster were likely a sequencing artifact.

Concerning this clone itself: The antigen is unknown.

Each donor's status was that of a healthy bone marrow donor. The germline V gene has CDR1 MNHEY and CDR2 SMNVEV (reference sequence). The germline V and J ends were trimmed by 4 bases and 6 bases, with 13 bases remaining between them. The CDR3 consists of 13 residues. A multiplex PCR was run with 60 Vbeta primers and 13 Jbeta primers. Using immunoSEQ multiplex PCR, the repertoire was profiled, and TCRdb retains in-frame clones only, with some absent. The repertoire consists of around 170,000 clones, with 65% to 85% occurring once and the leading ten covering around 1.4%. The specimen was PBMCs. The origin of this receptor is a girl between 5 and 17 years old in good health and CMV-seropositive. The J gene is TRBJ2-7, the V gene TRBV27; perhaps TRBD2 as D (6 bases). CDR3 coding DNA: TGTGCCAGCAGTTGGGGACTCGGCGGCGAGCAGTACTTC. Its translation: CASSWGLGGEQYF.